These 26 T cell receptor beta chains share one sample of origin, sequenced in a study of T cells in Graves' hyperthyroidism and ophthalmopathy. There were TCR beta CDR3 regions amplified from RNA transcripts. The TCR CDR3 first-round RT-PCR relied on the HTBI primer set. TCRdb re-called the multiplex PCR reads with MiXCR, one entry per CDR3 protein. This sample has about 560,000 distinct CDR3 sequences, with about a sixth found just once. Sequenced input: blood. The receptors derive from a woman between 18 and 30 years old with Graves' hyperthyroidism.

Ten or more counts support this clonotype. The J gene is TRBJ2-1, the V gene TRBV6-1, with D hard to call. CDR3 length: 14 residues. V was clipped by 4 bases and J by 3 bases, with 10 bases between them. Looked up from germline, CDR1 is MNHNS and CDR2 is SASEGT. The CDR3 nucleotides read TGTGCCAGCAGTGTAGGTAGTAACTACAATGAGCAGTTCTTC. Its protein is CASSVGSNYNEQFF.

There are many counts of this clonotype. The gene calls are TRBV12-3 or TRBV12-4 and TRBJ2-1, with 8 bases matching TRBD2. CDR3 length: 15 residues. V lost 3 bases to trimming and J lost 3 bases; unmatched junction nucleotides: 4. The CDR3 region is CASSFSGIIYNEQFF. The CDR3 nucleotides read TGTGCCAGCAGTTTTAGCGGGATAATCTACAATGAGCAGTTCTTC.

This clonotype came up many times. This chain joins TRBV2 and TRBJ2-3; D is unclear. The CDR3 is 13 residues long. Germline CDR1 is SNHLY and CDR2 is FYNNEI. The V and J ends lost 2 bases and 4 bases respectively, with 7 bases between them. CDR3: CASSERAADTQYF. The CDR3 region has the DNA TGTGCCAGCAGTGAACGGGCAGCAGATACGCAGTATTTT.

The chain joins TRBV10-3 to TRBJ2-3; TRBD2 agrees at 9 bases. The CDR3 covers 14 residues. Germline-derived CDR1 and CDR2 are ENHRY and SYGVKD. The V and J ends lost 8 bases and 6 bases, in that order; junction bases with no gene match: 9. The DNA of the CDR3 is TGTGCCATCCGGCTAGCGGGAAGTGGTGATACGCAGTATTTT. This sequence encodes CAIRLAGSGDTQYF.

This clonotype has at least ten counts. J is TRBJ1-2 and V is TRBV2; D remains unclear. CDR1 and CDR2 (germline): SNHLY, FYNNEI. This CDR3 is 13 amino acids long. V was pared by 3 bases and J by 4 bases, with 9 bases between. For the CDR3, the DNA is TGTGCCAGCAGTGACTCCGACCCCTATGGCTACACCTTC. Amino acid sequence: CASSDSDPYGYTF.

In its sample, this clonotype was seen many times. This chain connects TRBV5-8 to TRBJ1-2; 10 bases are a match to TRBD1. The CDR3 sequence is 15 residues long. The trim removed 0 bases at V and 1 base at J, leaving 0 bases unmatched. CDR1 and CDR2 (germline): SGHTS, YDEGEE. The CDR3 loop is CASSLGDRGNYGYTF. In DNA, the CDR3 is TGTGCCAGCAGCTTGGGGGACAGGGGTAACTATGGCTACACCTTC.

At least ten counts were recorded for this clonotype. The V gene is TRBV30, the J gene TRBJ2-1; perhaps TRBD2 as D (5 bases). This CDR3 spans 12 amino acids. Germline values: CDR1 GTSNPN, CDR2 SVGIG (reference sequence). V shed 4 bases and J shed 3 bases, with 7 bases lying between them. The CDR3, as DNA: TGTGCCTGGATAGAGGGCTACAATGAGCAGTTCTTC. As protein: CAWIEGYNEQFF.

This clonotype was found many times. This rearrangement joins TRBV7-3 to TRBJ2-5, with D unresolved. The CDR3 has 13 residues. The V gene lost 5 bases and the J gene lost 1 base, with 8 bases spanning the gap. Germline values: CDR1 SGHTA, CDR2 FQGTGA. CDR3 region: CASSPKSQETQYF. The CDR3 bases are TGTGCCAGCAGCCCCAAATCCCAAGAGACCCAGTACTTC.

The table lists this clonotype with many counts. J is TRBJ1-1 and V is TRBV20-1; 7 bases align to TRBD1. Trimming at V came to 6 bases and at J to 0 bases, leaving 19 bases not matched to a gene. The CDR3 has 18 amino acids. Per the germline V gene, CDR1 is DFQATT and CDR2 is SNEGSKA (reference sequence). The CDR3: CSAKGGQANRRVNTEAFF. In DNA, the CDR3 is TGCAGTGCGAAAGGAGGACAGGCCAACAGGAGGGTGAACACTGAAGCTTTCTTT.

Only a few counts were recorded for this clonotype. In DNA form, the CDR3 reads TGTGCCAGCAGCCAAGATGCGGCAGGGGTTCGTGGCTACACCTTC. Its translation: CASSQDAAGVRGYTF. The chain uses TRBV14 and TRBJ1-2; D might be TRBD1 (6 bases). CDR3 length: 15 residues. V lost 0 bases to trimming and J lost 7 bases, with 15 bases between them. The germline V gene encodes CDR1 SGHDN and CDR2 FVKESK. Looking up the rest from reference TRBV14 and TRBJ1-2 gives the full variable domain: EAGVTQFPSHSVIEKGQTVTLRCDPISGHDNLYWYRRVMGKEIKFLLHFVKESKQDESGMPNNRFLAERTGGTYSTLKVQPAELEDSGVYFCASSQDAAGVRGYTFGSGTRLTVV.

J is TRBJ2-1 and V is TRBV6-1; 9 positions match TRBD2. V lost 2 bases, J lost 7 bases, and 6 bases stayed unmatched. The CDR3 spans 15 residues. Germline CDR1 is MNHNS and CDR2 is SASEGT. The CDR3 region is CASSEMLAGSNEQFF. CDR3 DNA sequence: TGTGCCAGCAGTGAAATGCTAGCGGGATCAAATGAGCAGTTCTTC.

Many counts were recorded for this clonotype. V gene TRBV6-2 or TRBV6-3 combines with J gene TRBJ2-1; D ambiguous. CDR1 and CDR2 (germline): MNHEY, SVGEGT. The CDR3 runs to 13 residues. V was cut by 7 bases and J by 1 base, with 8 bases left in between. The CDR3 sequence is CASTPHSYNEQFF. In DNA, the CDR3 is TGTGCCAGCACGCCACATTCCTACAATGAGCAGTTCTTC.

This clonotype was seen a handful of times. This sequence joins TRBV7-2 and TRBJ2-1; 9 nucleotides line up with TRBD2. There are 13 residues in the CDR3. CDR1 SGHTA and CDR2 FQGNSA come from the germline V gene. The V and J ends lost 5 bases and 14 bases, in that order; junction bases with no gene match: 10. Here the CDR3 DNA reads TGTGCCAGCAGCCCCCTGGGGTCTAGCGGGGAGTTCTTC. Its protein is CASSPLGSSGEFF.

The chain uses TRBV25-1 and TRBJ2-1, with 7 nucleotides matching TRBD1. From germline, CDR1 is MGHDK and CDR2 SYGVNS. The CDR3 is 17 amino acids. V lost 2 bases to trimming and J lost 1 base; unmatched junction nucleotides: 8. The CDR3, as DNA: TGTGCCAGCAGTGAAGCTTCCGGGACAGCGTCCTACAATGAGCAGTTCTTC. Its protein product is CASSEASGTASYNEQFF.

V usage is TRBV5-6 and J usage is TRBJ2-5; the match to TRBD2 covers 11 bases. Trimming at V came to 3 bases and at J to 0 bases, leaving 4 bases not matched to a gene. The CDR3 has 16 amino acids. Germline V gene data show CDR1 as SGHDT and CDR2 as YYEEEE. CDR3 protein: CASSSPGLADQETQYF. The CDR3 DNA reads TGTGCCAGCAGCTCACCGGGACTAGCGGACCAAGAGACCCAGTACTTC. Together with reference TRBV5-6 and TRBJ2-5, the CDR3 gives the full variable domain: DAGVTQSPTHLIKTRGQQVTLRCSPKSGHDTVSWYQQALGQGPQFIFQYYEEEERQRGNFPDRFSGHQFPNYSSELNVNALLLGDSALYLCASSSPGLADQETQYFGPGTRLLVL.

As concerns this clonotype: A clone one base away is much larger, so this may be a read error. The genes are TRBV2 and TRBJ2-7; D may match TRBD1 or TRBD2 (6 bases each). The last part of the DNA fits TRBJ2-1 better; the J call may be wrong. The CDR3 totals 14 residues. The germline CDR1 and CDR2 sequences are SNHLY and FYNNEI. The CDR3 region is CASTLRGASYEQFF. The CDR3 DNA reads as TGTGCCAGCACCTTAAGGGGGGCTAGTTACGAGCAGTTCTTC.

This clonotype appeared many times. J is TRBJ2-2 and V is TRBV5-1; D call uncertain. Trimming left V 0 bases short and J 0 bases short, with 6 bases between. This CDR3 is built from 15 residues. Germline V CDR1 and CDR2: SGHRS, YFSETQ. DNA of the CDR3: TGCGCCAGCAGCTTGGCGGCCTCGAACACCGGGGAGCTGTTTTTT. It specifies CASSLAASNTGELFF.

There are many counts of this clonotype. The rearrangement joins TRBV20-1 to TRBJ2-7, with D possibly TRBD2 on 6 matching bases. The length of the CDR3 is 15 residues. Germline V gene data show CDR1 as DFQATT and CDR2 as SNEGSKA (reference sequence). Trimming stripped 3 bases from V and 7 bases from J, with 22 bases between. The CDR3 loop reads CSASGTPVEVGEQYF. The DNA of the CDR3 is TGCAGTGCTAGTGGGACTCCCGTAGAAGTCGGGGAGCAGTACTTC.

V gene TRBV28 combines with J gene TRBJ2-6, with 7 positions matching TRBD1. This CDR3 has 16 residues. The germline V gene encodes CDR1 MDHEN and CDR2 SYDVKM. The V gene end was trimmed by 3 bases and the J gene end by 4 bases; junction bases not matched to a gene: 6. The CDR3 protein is CASSLTGLTGANVLTF. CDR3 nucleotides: TGTGCCAGCAGTTTGACAGGGTTAACCGGGGCCAACGTCCTGACTTTC.

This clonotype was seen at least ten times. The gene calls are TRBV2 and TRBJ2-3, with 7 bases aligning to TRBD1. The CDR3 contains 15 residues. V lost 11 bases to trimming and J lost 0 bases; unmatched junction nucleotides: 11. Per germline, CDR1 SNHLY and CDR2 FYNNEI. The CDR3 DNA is TGTGCCGATACTCCAGGGGGAGAAAGCACAGATACGCAGTATTTT. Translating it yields CADTPGGESTDTQYF.

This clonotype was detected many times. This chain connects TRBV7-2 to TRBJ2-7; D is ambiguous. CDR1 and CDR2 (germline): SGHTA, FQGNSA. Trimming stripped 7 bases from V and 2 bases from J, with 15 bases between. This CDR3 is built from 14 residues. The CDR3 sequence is CASTQWPDTYEQYF. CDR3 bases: TGTGCCAGCACCCAGTGGCCAGACACCTACGAGCAGTACTTC.

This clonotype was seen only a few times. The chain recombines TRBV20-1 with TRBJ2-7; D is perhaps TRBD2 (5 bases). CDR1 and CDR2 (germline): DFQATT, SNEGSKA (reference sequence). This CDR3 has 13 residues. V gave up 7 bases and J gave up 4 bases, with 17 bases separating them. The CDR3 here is CSGRTSRGYEQYF. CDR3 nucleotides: TGCAGTGGAAGGACGTCTCGGGGATACGAGCAGTACTTC.

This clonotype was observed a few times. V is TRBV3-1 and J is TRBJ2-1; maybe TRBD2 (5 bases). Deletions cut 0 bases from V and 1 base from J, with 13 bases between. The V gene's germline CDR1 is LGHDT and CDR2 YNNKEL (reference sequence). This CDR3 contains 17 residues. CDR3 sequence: CASSQESLAVSYNEQFF. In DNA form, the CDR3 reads TGTGCCAGCAGCCAAGAGTCTCTAGCCGTTTCCTACAATGAGCAGTTCTTC.

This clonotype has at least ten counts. The CDR3 bases are TGTGCCTGGAGTATAAAAGAGACCCAGTACTTC. Translating it yields CAWSIKETQYF. V is TRBV30 and J is TRBJ2-5, with D uncertain. The V end was cut by 2 bases, the J end by 3 bases, with 4 bases between. The CDR3 spans 11 residues. The germline CDR1 and CDR2 sequences are GTSNPN and SVGIG (reference sequence). Filled out from reference TRBV30 and TRBJ2-5, the complete variable domain reads SQTIHQWPATLVQPVGSPLSLECTVEGTSNPNLYWYRQAAGRGLQLLFYSVGIGQISSEVPQNLSASRPQDRQFILSSKKLLLSDSGFYLCAWSIKETQYFGPGTRLLVL.

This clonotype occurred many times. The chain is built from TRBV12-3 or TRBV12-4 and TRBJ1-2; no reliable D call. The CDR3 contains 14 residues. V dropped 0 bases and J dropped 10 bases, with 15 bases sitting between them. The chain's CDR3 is CASSLAGSPVAYTF. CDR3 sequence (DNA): TGTGCCAGCAGTTTAGCAGGCAGTCCGGTTGCCTACACCTTC.

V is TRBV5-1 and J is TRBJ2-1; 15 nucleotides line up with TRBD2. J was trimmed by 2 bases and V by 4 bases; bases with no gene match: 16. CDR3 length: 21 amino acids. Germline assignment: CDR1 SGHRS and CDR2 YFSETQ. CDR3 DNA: TGCGCCAGCAGCCCGCAGAGGACTAGCGGGAGGGCCGCTTCGGCCTACAATGAGCAGTTCTTC. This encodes CASSPQRTSGRAASAYNEQFF. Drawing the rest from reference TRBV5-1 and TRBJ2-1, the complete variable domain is KAGVTQTPRYLIKTRGQQVTLSCSPISGHRSVSWYQQTPGQGLQFLFEYFSETQRNKGNFPGRFSGRQFSNSRSEMNVSTLELGDSALYLCASSPQRTSGRAASAYNEQFFGPGTRLTVL.